The 3 T cell receptor beta chains in this list originate from one sample, sequenced in a study of vaccination effects on CD4 cells after COVID-19. Their target antigens are unknown. Profiling relied on immunoSEQ multiplex PCR, and the TCRdb table lists in-frame clones only, not all of them. The sample has about 20,000 clones; around 70% are singletons. Before sequencing, viral peptide pools were used by the ViraFEST assay to expand antigen-specific CD4+ T cells. Upon completion of under eleven days in culture, CD4+ T cells were isolated. This person caught SARS-CoV-2 sometime from March to December 2020, and PCR testing confirmed the infection. This specimen consisted of CD4+ T cells from PBMCs cultured with SARS-CoV-2 spike peptides, obtained before COVID-19 vaccination. The receptor source for this set is a human donor who had a prior SARS-CoV-2 infection.

This rearrangement joins TRBV27 to TRBJ2-2; tentatively, D is TRBD1 or TRBD2 (5 bases each). CDR3 length: 18 amino acids. CDR1 and CDR2 from the germline V gene are MNHEY and SMNVEV (reference sequence). V was clipped by 2 bases and J by 5 bases, with 21 bases between them. The DNA for the CDR3 is TGTGCCAGCAGTTTAAGGGGAGTAGGCGTTGGTTGGACCGGGGAGCTGTTTTTT. Amino acids: CASSLRGVGVGWTGELFF.

This clone was observed a single time. V is TRBV28 and J is TRBJ2-3; D is uncertain. This CDR3 spans 14 amino acids. In germline, CDR1 is MDHEN, CDR2 SYDVKM. The V end was cut by 5 bases, the J end by 4 bases, with 13 bases between. The CDR3 DNA reads as TGTGCCAGCAGTCGGACCCCAGTCCCAGATACGCAGTATTTT. This encodes CASSRTPVPDTQYF.

The gene calls are TRBV2 and TRBJ1-5; D not resolved. The germline V gene encodes CDR1 SNHLY and CDR2 FYNNEI. The CDR3 length is 13 residues. V lost 6 bases and J lost 5, with 11 bases in between. CDR3 bases: TGTGCCAGCAGGGGCCAGGTTTATCAGCCCCAGCATTTT. Its translation: CASRGQVYQPQHF.